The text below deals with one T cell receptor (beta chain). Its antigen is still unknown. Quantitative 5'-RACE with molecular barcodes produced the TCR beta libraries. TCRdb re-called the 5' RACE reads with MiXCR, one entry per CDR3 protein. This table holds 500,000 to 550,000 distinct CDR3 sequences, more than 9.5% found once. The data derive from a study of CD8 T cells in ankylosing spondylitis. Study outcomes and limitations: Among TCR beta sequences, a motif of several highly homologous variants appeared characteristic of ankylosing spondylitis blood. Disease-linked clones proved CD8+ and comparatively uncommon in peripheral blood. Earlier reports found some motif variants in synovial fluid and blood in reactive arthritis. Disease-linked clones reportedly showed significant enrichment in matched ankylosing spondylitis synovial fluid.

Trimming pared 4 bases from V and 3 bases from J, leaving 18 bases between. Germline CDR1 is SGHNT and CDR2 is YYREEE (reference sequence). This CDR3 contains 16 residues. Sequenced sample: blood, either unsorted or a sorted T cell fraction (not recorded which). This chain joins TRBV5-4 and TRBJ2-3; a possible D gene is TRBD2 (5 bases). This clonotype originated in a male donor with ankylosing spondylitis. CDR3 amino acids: CASSEASTRLTDTQYF. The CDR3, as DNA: TGTGCCAGCAGCGAAGCTTCTACTAGGTTGACAGATACGCAGTATTTT.